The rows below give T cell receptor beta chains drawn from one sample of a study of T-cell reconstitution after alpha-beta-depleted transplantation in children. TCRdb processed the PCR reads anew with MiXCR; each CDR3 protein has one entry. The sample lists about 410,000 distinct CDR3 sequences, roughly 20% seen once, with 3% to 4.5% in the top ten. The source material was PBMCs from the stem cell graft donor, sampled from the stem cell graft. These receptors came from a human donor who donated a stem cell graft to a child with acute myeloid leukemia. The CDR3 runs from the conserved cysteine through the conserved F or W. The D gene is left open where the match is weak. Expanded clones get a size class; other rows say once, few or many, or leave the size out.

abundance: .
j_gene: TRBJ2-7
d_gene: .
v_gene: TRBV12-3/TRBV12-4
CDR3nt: TGTGCCAGCAACCTGATGACGGGCTACGAGCAGTACTTC
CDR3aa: CASNLMTGYEQYF

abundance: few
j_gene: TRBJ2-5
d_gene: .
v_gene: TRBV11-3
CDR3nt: TGTGCCAGCAGCGACCAGGGGTACGAGACCCAGTACTTC
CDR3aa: CASSDQGYETQYF

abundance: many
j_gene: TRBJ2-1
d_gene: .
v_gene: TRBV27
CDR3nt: TGTGCCAGCAGACCAGGGGAGATGTCCTACAATGAGCAGTTCTTC
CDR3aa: CASRPGEMSYNEQFF

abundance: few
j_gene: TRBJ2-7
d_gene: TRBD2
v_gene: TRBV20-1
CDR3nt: TGCAGTGCTAGAGTACCGCTAGCGGGAGCTATTGAGCAGTACTTC
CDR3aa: CSARVPLAGAIEQYF

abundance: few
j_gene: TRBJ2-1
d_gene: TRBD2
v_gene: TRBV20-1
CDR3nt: TGCAGTGCTAGCGAGGGGACTAGCGGGAGATACAATGAGCAGTTCTTC
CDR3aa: CSASEGTSGRYNEQFF

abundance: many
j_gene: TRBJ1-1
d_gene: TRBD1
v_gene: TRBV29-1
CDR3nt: TGCAGCGTTGATTTAGGGGGACAGGGGTGGACTGAAGCTTTCTTT
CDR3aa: CSVDLGGQGWTEAFF

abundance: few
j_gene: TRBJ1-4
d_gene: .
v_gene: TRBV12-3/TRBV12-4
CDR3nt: TGTGCCAGCAGTTTAGCGGCCCGGGAATGGGAAAAACTGTTTTTT
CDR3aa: CASSLAAREWEKLFF

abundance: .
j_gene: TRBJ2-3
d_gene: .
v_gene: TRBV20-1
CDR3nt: TGCAGTGCTAGAGATCTTGACGGGGCGACGGGAGCAGATACGCAGTATTTT
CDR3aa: CSARDLDGATGADTQYF

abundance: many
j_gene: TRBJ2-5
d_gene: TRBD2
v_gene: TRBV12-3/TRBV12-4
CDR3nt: TGTGCCAGCAGTCCCCCGGGACTACGACAAGAGACCCAGTACTTC
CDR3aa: CASSPPGLRQETQYF

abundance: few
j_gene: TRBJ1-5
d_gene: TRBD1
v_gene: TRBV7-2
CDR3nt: TGTGCCAGCAGCCCGGTGGCAGGGGGCGATCAGCCCCAGCATTTT
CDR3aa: CASSPVAGGDQPQHF

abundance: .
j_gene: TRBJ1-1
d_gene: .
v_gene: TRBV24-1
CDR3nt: TGTGCCACCAGTGACCGATCGTACACTGAAGCTTTCTTT
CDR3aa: CATSDRSYTEAFF

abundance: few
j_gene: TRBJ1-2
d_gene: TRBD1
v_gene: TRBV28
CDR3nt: TGTGCCAGCCGACAGGGCAGCTATGGCTACACCTTC
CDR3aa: CASRQGSYGYTF

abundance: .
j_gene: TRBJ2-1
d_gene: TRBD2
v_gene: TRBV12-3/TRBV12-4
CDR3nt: TGTGCCAGCAGCCCTAGCGGGAGTCGGTACAATGAGCAGTTCTTC
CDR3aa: CASSPSGSRYNEQFF

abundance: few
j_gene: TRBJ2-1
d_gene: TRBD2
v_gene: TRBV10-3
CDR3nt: TGTGCCATCAGTGAGTCACGGGGTGGAGGACTAGCGGGAGGTAATGAGCAGTTCTTC
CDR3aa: CAISESRGGGLAGGNEQFF

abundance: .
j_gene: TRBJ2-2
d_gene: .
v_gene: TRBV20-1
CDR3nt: TGCAGTGCTAGAGATCTGGGGGAGTCAACCTACACCGGGGAGCTGTTTTTT
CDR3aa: CSARDLGESTYTGELFF

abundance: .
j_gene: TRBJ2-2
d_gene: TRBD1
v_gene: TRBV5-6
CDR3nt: TGTGCCAGCAGATCGACAGGGCTGTTGAACACCGGGGAGCTGTTTTTT
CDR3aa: CASRSTGLLNTGELFF

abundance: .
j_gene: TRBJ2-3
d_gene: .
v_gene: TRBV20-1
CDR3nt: TGCAGTGCTAGCCGGGAGTCTAGCACAGATACGCAGTATTTT
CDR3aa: CSASRESSTDTQYF

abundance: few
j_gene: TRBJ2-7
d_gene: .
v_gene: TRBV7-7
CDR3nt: TGTGCTAGCAGCTTAGCTCAGGGTTCCGAGCAGTACTTC
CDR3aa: CASSLAQGSEQYF

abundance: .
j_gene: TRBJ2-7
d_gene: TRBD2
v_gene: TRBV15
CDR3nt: TGTGCCACCAGCTTTCGGACTAGCTACTTGTACGAGCAGTACTTC
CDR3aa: CATSFRTSYLYEQYF

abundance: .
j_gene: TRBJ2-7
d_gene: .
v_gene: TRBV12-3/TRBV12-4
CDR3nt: TGTGCCAGCAGTTTAAGTGGGACCAGGACCTACGAGCAGTACTTC
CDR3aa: CASSLSGTRTYEQYF

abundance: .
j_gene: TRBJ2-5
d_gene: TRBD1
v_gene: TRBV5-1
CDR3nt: TGCGCCAGAAGGATTAACAGGGGAAGGGAGACCCAGTACTTC
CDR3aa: CARRINRGRETQYF

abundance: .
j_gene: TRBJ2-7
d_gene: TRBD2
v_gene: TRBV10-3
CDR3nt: TGTGCCATCAGTGATAGTGGGACTAGCGGAAACTACGAGCAGTACTTC
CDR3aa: CAISDSGTSGNYEQYF

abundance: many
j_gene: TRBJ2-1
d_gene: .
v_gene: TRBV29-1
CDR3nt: TGCAGCGTTTGGGATGGGGCGGGTGAGCAGTTCTTC
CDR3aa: CSVWDGAGEQFF

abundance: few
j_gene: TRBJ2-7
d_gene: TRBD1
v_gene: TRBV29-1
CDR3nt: TGCAGCGTTTCGACACAGGGGTACGAGCAGTACTTC
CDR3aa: CSVSTQGYEQYF

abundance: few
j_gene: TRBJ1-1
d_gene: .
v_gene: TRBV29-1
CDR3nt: TGCAGCGTCGGCCCTGGGGAGGTAACTGAAGCTTTCTTT
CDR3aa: CSVGPGEVTEAFF

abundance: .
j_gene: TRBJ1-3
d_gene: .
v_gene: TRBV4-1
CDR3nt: TGCGCCAGCAGCCAAGAAGGCGGAGGCTCTGGAAACACCATATATTTT
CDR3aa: CASSQEGGGSGNTIYF

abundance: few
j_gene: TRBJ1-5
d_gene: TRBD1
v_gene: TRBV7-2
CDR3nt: TGTGCCAGCAGCTCGACAGGGTCGAATCAGCCCCAGCATTTT
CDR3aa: CASSSTGSNQPQHF

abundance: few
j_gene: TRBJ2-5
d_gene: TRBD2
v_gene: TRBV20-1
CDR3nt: TGCAGTGCCCCCCTCCTAGCGGGAGTTGGAGAGACCCAGTACTTC
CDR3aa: CSAPLLAGVGETQYF

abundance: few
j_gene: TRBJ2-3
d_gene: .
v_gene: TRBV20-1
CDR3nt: TGCAGTGCTAGAGATGGAAAGCGGAACACAGATACGCAGTATTTT
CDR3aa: CSARDGKRNTDTQYF

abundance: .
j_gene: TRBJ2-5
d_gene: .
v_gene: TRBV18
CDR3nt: TGTGCCAGCTCACTCCAGGGACTGCAAGAGACCCAGTACTTC
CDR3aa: CASSLQGLQETQYF

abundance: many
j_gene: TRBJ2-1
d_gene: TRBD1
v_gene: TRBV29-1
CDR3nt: TGCAGCGTTGAGGACAGGGCGGTGGATCATGAGCAGTTCTTC
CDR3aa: CSVEDRAVDHEQFF

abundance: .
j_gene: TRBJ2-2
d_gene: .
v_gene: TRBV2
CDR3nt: TGTGCCAGCACCCCCCGACAGAACACCGGGGAGCTGTTTTTT
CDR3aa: CASTPRQNTGELFF

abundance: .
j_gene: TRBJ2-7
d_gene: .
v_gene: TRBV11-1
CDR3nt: TGTGCCAGCAGCCCGCAGGGGAACGAGCAGTACTTC
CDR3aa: CASSPQGNEQYF

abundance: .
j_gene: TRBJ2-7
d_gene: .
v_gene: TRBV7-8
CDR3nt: TGCGCCAGCAGCTTAGATCCGGAGTACTACGAGCAGTACTTC
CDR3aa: CASSLDPEYYEQYF

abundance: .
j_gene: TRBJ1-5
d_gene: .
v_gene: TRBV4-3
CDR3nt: TGCGCCAGCAGCCTCGGATGGGTCGGTCAGCCCCAGCATTTT
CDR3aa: CASSLGWVGQPQHF

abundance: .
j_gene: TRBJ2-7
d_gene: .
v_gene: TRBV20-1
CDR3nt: TGCAGTGCCACTGAAGGACGGCGACAAATCTACGAGCAGTACTTC
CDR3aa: CSATEGRRQIYEQYF

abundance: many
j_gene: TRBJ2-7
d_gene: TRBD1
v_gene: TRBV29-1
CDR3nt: TGCAGCGTTGAGGAGACAGGGGGGACCTACGAGCAGTACTTC
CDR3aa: CSVEETGGTYEQYF

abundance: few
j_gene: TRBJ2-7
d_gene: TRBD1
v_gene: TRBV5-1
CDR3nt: TGCGCCAGCACCCTAAGGACAGGGTGGTACGAGCAGTACTTC
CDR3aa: CASTLRTGWYEQYF

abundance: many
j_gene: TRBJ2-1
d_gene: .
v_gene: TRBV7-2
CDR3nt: TGTGCCAGCAGCTTAGGACAGGCCGTGGTCTTGGAGGAGCAGTTCTTC
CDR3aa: CASSLGQAVVLEEQFF

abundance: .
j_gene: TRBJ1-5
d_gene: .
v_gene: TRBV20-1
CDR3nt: TGCAGTGCTAGAGAACCAGGGACCAATCAGCCCCAGCATTTT
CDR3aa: CSAREPGTNQPQHF

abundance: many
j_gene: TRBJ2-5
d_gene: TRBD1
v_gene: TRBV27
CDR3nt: TGTGCCAGCAGTCTAGGGACAGGGAGGGAGACCCAGTACTTC
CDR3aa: CASSLGTGRETQYF

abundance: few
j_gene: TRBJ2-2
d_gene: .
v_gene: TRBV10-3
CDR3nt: TGTGCCATCAGTGAGTCGGAGCAGGGCGCGAACACCGGGGAGCTGTTTTTT
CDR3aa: CAISESEQGANTGELFF

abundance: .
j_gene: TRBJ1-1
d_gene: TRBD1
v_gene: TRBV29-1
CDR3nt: TGCAGCGTCGAGCTTTCCTATACAGGGGACACTGAAGCTTTCTTT
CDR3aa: CSVELSYTGDTEAFF

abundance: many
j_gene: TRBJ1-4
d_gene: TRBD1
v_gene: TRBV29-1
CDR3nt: TGCAGCGTTGACACAGGGGTCACTAATGAAAAACTGTTTTTT
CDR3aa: CSVDTGVTNEKLFF

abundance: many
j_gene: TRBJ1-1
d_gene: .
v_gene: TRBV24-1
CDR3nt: TGTGCCACCAGTGCACAGGGGAACACTGAAGCTTTCTTT
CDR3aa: CATSAQGNTEAFF

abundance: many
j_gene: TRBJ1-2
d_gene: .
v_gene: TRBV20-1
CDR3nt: TGCAGTGCTAACCTTCCTGTGGGAGCTAACTATGGCTACACCTTC
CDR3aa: CSANLPVGANYGYTF

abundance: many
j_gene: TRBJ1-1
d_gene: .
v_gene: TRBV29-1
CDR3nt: TGCAGCGTTTATGAGCTCGGGGCTTTCTTT
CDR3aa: CSVYELGAFF

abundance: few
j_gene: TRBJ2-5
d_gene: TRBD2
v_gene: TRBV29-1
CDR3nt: TGCAGCGTTGAGCCTAGCGGGAGGGCTGGAGAGACCCAGTACTTC
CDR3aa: CSVEPSGRAGETQYF

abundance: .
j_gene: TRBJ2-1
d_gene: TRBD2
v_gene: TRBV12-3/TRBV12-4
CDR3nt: TGTGCCAGCAGTTTGTCGGGAGGCAAGGGGTCCTACAATGAGCAGTTCTTC
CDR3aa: CASSLSGGKGSYNEQFF

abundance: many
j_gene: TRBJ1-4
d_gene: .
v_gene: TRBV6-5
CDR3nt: TGTGCCAGCAGTTACGCTGGAGGTGATGAAAAACTGTTTTTT
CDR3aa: CASSYAGGDEKLFF

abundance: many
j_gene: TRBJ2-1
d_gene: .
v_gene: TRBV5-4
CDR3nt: TGTGCCAGCAGCTTGGTGGCGGGGTACAATGAGCAGTTCTTC
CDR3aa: CASSLVAGYNEQFF

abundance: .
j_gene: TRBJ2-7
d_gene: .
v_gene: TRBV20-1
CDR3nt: TGCAGTGCTAGGTCAGGGACTGCAAACTACGAGCAGTACTTC
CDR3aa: CSARSGTANYEQYF

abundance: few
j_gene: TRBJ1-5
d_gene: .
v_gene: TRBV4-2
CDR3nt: TGTGCCAGCAGCCAAGACCGGAACAGTCTGAATCAGCCCCAGCATTTT
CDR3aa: CASSQDRNSLNQPQHF

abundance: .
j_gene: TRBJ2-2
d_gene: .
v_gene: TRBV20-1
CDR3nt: TGCAGTGCTAGAGATTTGAAGAACACCGGGGAGCTGTTTTTT
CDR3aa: CSARDLKNTGELFF

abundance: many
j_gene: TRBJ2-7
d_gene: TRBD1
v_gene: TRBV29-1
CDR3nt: TGCAGCGCCGTAGGACAGGGAAGGTACGAGCAGTACTTC
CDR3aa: CSAVGQGRYEQYF

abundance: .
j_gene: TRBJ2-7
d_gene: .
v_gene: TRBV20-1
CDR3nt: TGCAGTGCTAGAGCCCCCGGGAGAGGTTCCTACGAGCAGTACTTC
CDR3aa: CSARAPGRGSYEQYF

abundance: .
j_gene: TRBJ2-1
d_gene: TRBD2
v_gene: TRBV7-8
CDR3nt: TGTGCCAGCAGCCTCTTTGAGCGGGAGGTATACAATGAGCAGTTCTTC
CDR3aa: CASSLFEREVYNEQFF

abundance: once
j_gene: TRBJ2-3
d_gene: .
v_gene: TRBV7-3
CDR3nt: TGTGCCAGCAGCCGCACACTGAGCACAGATACGCAGTATTTT
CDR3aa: CASSRTLSTDTQYF